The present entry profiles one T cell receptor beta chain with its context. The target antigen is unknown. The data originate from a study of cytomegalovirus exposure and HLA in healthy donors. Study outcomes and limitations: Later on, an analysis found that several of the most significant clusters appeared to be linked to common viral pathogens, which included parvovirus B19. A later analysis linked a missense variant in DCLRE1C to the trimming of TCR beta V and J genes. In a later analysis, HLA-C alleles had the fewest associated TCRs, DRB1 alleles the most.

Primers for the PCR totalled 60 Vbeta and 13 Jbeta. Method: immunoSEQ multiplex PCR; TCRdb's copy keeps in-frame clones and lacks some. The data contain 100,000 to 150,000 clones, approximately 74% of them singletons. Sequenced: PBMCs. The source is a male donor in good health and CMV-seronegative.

CDR3 amino acids: CASSQELNTEAFF. The CDR3 DNA reads as TGCGCCAGCAGCCAGGAGTTGAACACTGAAGCTTTCTTT. The V gene is TRBV4-3, the J gene TRBJ1-1, with D unclear. Trimming removed 3 bases from V and 0 bases from J, with 5 bases in between. CDR3 length equals 13 residues. Germline loops: CDR1 LGHNA, CDR2 YSLEER.